The rows below give T cell receptor beta chains drawn from one sample of a study of shared clonotypes between healthy human individuals. Method: immunoSEQ multiplex PCR; TCRdb's copy keeps in-frame clones and lacks some. The profile covers hundreds of thousands of clones, with around two thirds appearing a single time and about 1.8% taken by the ten largest. The sequencing sample was made of memory CD4+ T cells sorted from blood. These receptors originate from a woman aged 25 to 45 in good health. Both conserved end residues are part of each CDR3. The listing skips clone size in some rows; elsewhere it reads once, few, many or a size class.

J: TRBJ2-7; V: TRBV5-1; size: few; CDR3: CASSLAPEREQYF
J: TRBJ2-7; V: TRBV28; size: -; CDR3: CASSASDGYEQYF
J: TRBJ2-7; V: TRBV19; size: few; CDR3: CASGGLYGEQYF
J: TRBJ2-7; V: TRBV14; size: -; CDR3: CASSQKATSVFYEQYF
J: TRBJ1-4; V: TRBV6-5; size: -; CDR3: CASSWRQDEEKLFF
J: TRBJ2-7; V: TRBV11-2; size: -; CDR3: CASSLRRGDEQYF
J: TRBJ2-7; V: TRBV29-1; size: once; CDR3: CSVASQDYEQYF
J: TRBJ2-6; V: TRBV28; size: -; CDR3: CASSWAGANVLTF
J: TRBJ2-3; V: TRBV4-2; size: -; CDR3: CASSYGGGSADTQYF
J: TRBJ2-1; V: TRBV6-1; size: -; CDR3: CASSELFNEQFF
J: TRBJ2-5; V: TRBV5-1; size: -; CDR3: CASRRSQETQYF
J: TRBJ2-1; V: TRBV30; size: -; CDR3: CAWSKGYNEQFF
J: TRBJ2-7; V: TRBV7-9; size: few; CDR3: CASSPQDRSYEQYF
J: TRBJ1-1; V: TRBV28; size: -; CDR3: CASSGGGLIMNTEAFF
J: TRBJ2-1; V: TRBV13; size: -; CDR3: CASSHPLAGGLYNEQFF
J: TRBJ2-2; V: TRBV28; size: -; CDR3: CASIHSGGGSGELFF
J: TRBJ2-4; V: TRBV28; size: -; CDR3: CATTLGQGNIQYF
J: TRBJ1-4; V: TRBV29-1; size: -; CDR3: CSVEVGMGEKLFF
J: TRBJ2-5; V: TRBV5-1; size: -; CDR3: CASSLGDQETQYF
J: TRBJ2-1; V: TRBV6-1; size: -; CDR3: CASSERDLGNEQFF
J: TRBJ2-1; V: TRBV5-1; size: -; CDR3: CASSFGQAYEQFF
J: TRBJ2-3; V: TRBV7-3; size: -; CDR3: CASSLKGSLGAQYF